A single sample is the source of the 18 T cell receptor beta chains below, sequenced in a study of cytomegalovirus exposure and HLA in healthy donors (TCRdb year 2017). Library creation used the immunoSEQ multiplex PCR assay. The multiplex PCR relied on a mix of 60 forward primers for TCR Vbeta segments and 13 reverse primers for TCR Jbeta segments. TCRdb mirrors the immuneACCESS table, restricted to in-frame sequences. Some clones are absent from its copies; in checked studies, under half trace to an unresolved V gene, and the reason for the others is unknown. This sample is represented by fewer than 120,000 clones; over 65% of them were singletons. The ten most abundant clones make up 1% to 1.5% of the sample. Sample: PBMCs. Receptors were obtained from a woman aged 30 to 39 in good health and CMV-seronegative.

This clone has a handful of counts. V usage is TRBV6-4 and J usage is TRBJ2-3, with 8 positions matching TRBD1. Germline CDR1 MRHNA, CDR2 SNTAGT. Trimming at V came to 4 bases and at J to 5 bases, leaving 8 bases not matched to a gene. The CDR3 contains 15 residues. The CDR3 here is CASSGTGTGGDTQYF. CDR3 nucleotide sequence: TGTGCCAGCAGTGGTACCGGGACAGGAGGAGATACGCAGTATTTT.

This chain uses TRBV7-9 with TRBJ2-5; D may be TRBD2 (6 bases). Trimming stripped 5 bases from V and 4 bases from J, with 14 bases between. This CDR3 is 14 amino acids long. Germline values: CDR1 SEHNR, CDR2 FQNEAQ (reference sequence). This chain's CDR3 is CASSRILAPETQYF. As DNA, the CDR3 is TGTGCCAGCAGCAGAATACTAGCACCAGAGACCCAGTACTTC.

This chain joins TRBV7-9 and TRBJ2-7, with unresolved D. Looked up from germline, CDR1 is SEHNR and CDR2 is FQNEAQ (reference sequence). This CDR3 is 15 amino acids long. V lost 4 bases and J 6 bases, leaving 19 bases between the germline ends. Here the CDR3 reads CASSSFGSPSAEQYF. The CDR3, as DNA: TGTGCCAGCAGCTCCTTCGGGTCTCCCTCGGCCGAGCAGTACTTC. The whole variable domain, filled in from reference TRBV7-9 and TRBJ2-7, reads DTGVSQNPRHKITKRGQNVTFRCDPISEHNRLYWYRQTLGQGPEFLTYFQNEAQLEKSRLLSDRFSAERPKGSFSTLEIQRTEQGDSAMYLCASSSFGSPSAEQYFGPGTRLTVT.

This chain links TRBV28 with TRBJ2-7; a weak D match, TRBD1 (6 bases). CDR1 and CDR2 (germline): MDHEN, SYDVKM. The CDR3 length is 16 residues. Trimming took 3 bases from V and 1 from J, leaving 16 bases between them. The CDR3 region is CASSFPSRGRSYEQYF. CDR3 bases: TGTGCCAGCAGTTTCCCCTCCAGGGGTAGATCCTACGAGCAGTACTTC.

The chain combines TRBV11-1 with TRBJ2-3; D ambiguous. V was pared by 1 base and J by 0 bases, with 8 bases between. Germline values: CDR1 SGHAT, CDR2 FQDESV (reference sequence). This CDR3 has 15 residues. CDR3 loop: CASSLVTTSTDTQYF. CDR3 nucleotide sequence: TGTGCCAGCAGCTTAGTGACAACTAGCACAGATACGCAGTATTTT.

With regard to this clone: One junction end disagrees with the germline gene, perhaps due to a read error. J is TRBJ1-1 and V is TRBV9, with D maybe TRBD1 (6 bases). The germline V gene has CDR1 SGDLS and CDR2 YYNGEE. The CDR3 has 14 residues. The CDR3 region is CASSEGDTDTAAFF. The CDR3 coding sequence is TGTGCCAGCAGCGAGGGGGACACCGACACTGCAGCTTTCTTT. Together with reference TRBV9 and TRBJ1-1, the CDR3 gives the full variable domain: DSGVTQTPKHLITATGQRVTLRCSPRSGDLSVYWYQQSLDQGLQFLIQYYNGEERAKGNILERFSAQQFPDLHSELNLSSLELGDSALYFCASSEGDTDTAAFFGQGTRLTVV.

CDR3 sequence (DNA): TGTGCCAGTAAAAACAGGGGAGGAACTGAAGCTTTCTTT. Residues: CASKNRGGTEAFF. The genes are TRBV19 and TRBJ1-1; TRBD1 matches at 7 bases. V shed 7 bases, J shed 5 bases, and the junction held 7 bases outside the gene matches. The CDR3 has 13 amino acids. CDR1 is LNHDA, CDR2 SQIVND, per germline (reference sequence).

The chain is built from TRBV7-2 and TRBJ1-3; D might be TRBD1 (5 bases). V lost 5 bases and J 1 base, leaving 15 bases between the germline ends. The germline V gene encodes CDR1 SGHTA and CDR2 FQGNSA. This CDR3 contains 16 residues. The CDR3 DNA sequence: TGTGCCAGCAGCACCGGCAGGGTCCCTTCTGGAAACACCATATATTTT. Its translation: CASSTGRVPSGNTIYF.

The rearrangement uses TRBV2 and TRBJ2-1; TRBD1 matches 7 bases. The J segment lost 14 bases and the V segment lost 6 bases, leaving 13 bases of the junction unmatched. CDR3 size: 13 residues. The germline CDR1 and CDR2 sequences are SNHLY and FYNNEI. The CDR3 DNA reads as TGTGCCAGCAGATCATCTCGGACAGGACGGGAGTTCTTC. Residues: CASRSSRTGREFF.

CDR3 in amino acids: CASFSDREAETQYF. CDR3 nucleotide sequence: TGTGCCAGCTTCTCGGACAGGGAGGCGGAGACCCAGTACTTC. The rearrangement links TRBV6-6 to TRBJ2-5, with TRBD1 matching over 8 bases. The germline CDR1 and CDR2 sequences are MNHNY and SVGAGI (reference sequence). CDR3 length: 14 residues. V lost 8 bases and J lost 5; bases outside the gene matches: 10.

This chain uses TRBV9 with TRBJ2-4; D possibly matches TRBD1 or TRBD2 (9 bases each). There are 22 residues in the CDR3. Trimming stripped 3 bases from V and 4 bases from J, with 35 bases between. CDR1 and CDR2 (germline): SGDLS, YYNGEE. The CDR3 region has the DNA TGTGCCAGCAGCGACAGGGGGCTCGGGTTCCAGCGGGAGGCCGTATATAAAAACATTCAGTACTTC. Its translation: CASSDRGLGFQREAVYKNIQYF. Combining the CDR3 with reference TRBV9 and TRBJ2-4 gives the whole variable domain DSGVTQTPKHLITATGQRVTLRCSPRSGDLSVYWYQQSLDQGLQFLIQYYNGEERAKGNILERFSAQQFPDLHSELNLSSLELGDSALYFCASSDRGLGFQREAVYKNIQYFGAGTRLSVL.

This clone was found once. The chain links TRBV11-3 to TRBJ1-1, with 9 nucleotides matching TRBD1. The CDR3 is 17 residues long. The J segment lost 3 bases and the V segment lost 2 bases, leaving 10 bases of the junction unmatched. Germline V CDR1 and CDR2: SGHNT, YENEEA. The CDR3 here is CASSLTTGGISDTEAFF. DNA for the CDR3: TGTGCCAGCAGCTTAACGACAGGGGGAATAAGTGACACTGAAGCTTTCTTT. Full variable domain (missing parts from reference TRBV11-3 and TRBJ1-1): EAGVVQSPRYKIIEKKQPVAFWCNPISGHNTLYWYLQNLGQGPELLIRYENEEAVDDSQLPKDRFSAERLKGVDSTLKIQPAELGDSAVYLCASSLTTGGISDTEAFFGQGTRLTVV.

The gene calls are TRBV5-8 and TRBJ2-7, with D tentatively TRBD2 (6 bases). V dropped 1 base and J dropped 0 bases, with 11 bases sitting between them. CDR1 and CDR2 (germline): SGHTS, YDEGEE. This CDR3 is built from 15 residues. CDR3 residues: CASSLTGASSYEQYF. CDR3 coding DNA: TGTGCCAGCAGCTTGACGGGAGCCAGCTCCTACGAGCAGTACTTC.

This clone was counted only a few times. The J gene is TRBJ1-1, the V gene TRBV9, with a weak D call TRBD1 (6 bases). Per the germline V gene, CDR1 is SGDLS and CDR2 is YYNGEE. V lost 3 bases and J 10 bases, leaving 19 bases between the germline ends. The length of the CDR3 is 14 residues. The DNA for the CDR3 is TGTGCCAGCAGCGCCGGGACATCCCTCCGGGGAGCTTTCTTT. It encodes CASSAGTSLRGAFF.

The rearrangement joins TRBV6-5 to TRBJ2-7; 9 bases match TRBD2. Germline loops: CDR1 MNHEY, CDR2 SVGAGI. Losses at the gene ends were 5 bases for V and 9 bases for J; bases not matched to a gene: 5. This CDR3 region has 12 residues. As DNA, the CDR3 is TGTGCCAGCAGTGTAGCGGGAGATGGGCAGTACTTC. Residues: CASSVAGDGQYF.

CDR3 sequence reads: CASSQGAGELFF. The CDR3 DNA is TGTGCCAGCAGCCAGGGGGCCGGGGAGCTGTTTTTT. The rearrangement links TRBV28 to TRBJ2-2; 7 bases map to TRBD1. Losses at the gene ends were 6 bases for V and 6 bases for J; bases not matched to a gene: 1. This CDR3 is 12 amino acids long. Germline lookup yields CDR1 MDHEN and CDR2 SYDVKM.

The V gene is TRBV4-1, the J gene TRBJ2-7; the D is unclear. The CDR3 contains 12 residues. V lost 0 bases, J lost 6 bases, and 6 bases lay in between. Germline CDR1 and CDR2: MGHRA and YSYEKL. The chain's CDR3 is CASSQEAGEQYF. The CDR3 DNA reads TGCGCCAGCAGCCAAGAAGCTGGCGAGCAGTACTTC.

J is TRBJ2-3 and V is TRBV9; 10 nucleotides match TRBD2. The germline gives CDR1 SGDLS, CDR2 YYNGEE. This CDR3 contains 16 residues. With V trimmed by 0 bases and J by 3 bases, 4 bases remained unmatched. The CDR3 DNA is TGTGCCAGCAGCGTAGCTAGCGGGAGTGTTACAGATACGCAGTATTTT. Protein sequence: CASSVASGSVTDTQYF. Together with reference TRBV9 and TRBJ2-3, the CDR3 gives the full variable domain: DSGVTQTPKHLITATGQRVTLRCSPRSGDLSVYWYQQSLDQGLQFLIQYYNGEERAKGNILERFSAQQFPDLHSELNLSSLELGDSALYFCASSVASGSVTDTQYFGPGTRLTVL.